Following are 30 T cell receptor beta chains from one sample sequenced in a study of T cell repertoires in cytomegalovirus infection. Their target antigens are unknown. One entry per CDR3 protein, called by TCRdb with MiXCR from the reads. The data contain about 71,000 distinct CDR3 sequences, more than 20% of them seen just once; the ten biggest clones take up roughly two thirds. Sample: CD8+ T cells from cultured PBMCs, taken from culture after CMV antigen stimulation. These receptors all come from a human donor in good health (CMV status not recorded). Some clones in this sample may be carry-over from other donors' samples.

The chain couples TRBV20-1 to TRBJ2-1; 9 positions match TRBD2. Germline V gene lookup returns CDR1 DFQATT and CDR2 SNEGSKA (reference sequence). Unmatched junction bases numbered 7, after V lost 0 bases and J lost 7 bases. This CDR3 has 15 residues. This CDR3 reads CSAREEGGGVNEQFF. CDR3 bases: TGCAGTGCTAGAGAGGAAGGCGGGGGGGTAAATGAGCAGTTCTTC.

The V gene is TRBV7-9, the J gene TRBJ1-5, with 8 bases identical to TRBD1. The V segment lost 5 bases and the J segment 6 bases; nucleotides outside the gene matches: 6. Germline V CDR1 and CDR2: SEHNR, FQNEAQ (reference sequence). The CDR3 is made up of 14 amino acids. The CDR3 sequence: CASSKTGGSQPQHF. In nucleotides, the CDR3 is TGTGCCAGCAGCAAAACAGGGGGTTCTCAGCCCCAGCATTTT.

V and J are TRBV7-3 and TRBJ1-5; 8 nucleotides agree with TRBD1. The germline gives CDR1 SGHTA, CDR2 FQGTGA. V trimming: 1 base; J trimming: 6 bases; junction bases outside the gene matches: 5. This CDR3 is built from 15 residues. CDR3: CASSLNRGLLQPQHF. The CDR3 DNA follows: TGTGCCAGCAGCTTAAACAGGGGGTTGCTTCAGCCCCAGCATTTT.

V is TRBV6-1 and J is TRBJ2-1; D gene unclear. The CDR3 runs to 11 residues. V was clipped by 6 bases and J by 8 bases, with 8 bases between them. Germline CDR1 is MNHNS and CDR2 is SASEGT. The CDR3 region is CASSSWDEQFF. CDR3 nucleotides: TGTGCCAGCAGCTCCTGGGATGAGCAGTTCTTC.

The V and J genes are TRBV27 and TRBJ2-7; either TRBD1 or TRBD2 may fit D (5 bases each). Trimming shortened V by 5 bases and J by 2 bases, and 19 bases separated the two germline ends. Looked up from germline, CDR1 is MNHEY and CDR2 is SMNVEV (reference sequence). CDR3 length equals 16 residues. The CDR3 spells CASSPSSGTTTYEQYF. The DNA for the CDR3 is TGTGCCAGCAGTCCCTCCTCCGGGACGACGACCTACGAGCAGTACTTC.

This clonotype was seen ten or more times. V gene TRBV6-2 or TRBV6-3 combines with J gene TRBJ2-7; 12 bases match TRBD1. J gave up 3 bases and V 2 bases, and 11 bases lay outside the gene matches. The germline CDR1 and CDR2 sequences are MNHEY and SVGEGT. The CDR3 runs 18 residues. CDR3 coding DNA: TGTGCCAGCAGTTACAGGGCGGGACAGGGGGCGCGAAGCTACGAGCAGTACTTC. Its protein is CASSYRAGQGARSYEQYF.

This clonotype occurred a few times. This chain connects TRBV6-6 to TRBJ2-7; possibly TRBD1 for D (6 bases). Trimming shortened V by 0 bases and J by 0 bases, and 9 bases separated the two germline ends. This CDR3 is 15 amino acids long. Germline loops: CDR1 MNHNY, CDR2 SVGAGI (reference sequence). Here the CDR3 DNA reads TGTGCCAGCAGTTACTCTATGGACAGCTCCTACGAGCAGTACTTC. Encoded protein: CASSYSMDSSYEQYF.

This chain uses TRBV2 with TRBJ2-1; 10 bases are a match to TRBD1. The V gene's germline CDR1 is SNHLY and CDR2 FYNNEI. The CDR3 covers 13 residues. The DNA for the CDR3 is TGTACCATTCGGGACAGGGGTTACAATGAGCAGTTCTTC. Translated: CTIRDRGYNEQFF.

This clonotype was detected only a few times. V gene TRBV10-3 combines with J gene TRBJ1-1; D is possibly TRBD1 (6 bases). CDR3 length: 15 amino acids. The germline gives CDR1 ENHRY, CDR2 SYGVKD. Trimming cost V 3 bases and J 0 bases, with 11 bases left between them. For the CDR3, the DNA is TGTGCCATCAGTGATCCGAGGGGGGTGAACACTGAAGCTTTCTTT. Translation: CAISDPRGVNTEAFF.

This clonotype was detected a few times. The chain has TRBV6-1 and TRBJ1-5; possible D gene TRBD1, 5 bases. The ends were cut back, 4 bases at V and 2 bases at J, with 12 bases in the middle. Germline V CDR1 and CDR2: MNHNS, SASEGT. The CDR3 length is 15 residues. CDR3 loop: CASSAAGLGNQPQHF. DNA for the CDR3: TGTGCCAGCAGTGCTGCGGGACTCGGCAATCAGCCCCAGCATTTT.

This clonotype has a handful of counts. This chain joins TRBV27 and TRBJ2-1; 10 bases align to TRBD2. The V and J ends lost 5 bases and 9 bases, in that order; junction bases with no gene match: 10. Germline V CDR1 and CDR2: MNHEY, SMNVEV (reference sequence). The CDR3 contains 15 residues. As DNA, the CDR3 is TGTGCCAGCAGTCTAGAGCGGGGGGGCCTGCCTGAGCAGTTCTTC. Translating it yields CASSLERGGLPEQFF.

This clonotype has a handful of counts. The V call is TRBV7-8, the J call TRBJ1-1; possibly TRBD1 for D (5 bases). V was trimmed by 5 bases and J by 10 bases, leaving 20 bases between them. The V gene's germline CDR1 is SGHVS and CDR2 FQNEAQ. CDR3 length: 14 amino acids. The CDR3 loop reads CASSQRQWWAGAFF. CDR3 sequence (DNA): TGTGCCAGCAGCCAACGACAGTGGTGGGCGGGAGCTTTCTTT. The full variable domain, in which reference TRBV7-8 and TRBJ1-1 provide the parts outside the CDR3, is GAGVSQSPRYKVAKRGQDVALRCDPISGHVSLFWYQQALGQGPEFLTYFQNEAQLDKSGLPSDRFFAERPEGSVSTLKIQRTQQEDSAVYLCASSQRQWWAGAFFGQGTRLTVV.

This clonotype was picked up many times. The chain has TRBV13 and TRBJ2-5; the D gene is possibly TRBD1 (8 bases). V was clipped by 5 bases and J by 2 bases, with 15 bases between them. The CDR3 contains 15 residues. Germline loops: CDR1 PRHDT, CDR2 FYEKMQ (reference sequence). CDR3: CASSHRGEGQETQYF. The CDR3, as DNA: TGTGCCAGCAGCCACAGGGGGGAGGGACAAGAGACCCAGTACTTC.

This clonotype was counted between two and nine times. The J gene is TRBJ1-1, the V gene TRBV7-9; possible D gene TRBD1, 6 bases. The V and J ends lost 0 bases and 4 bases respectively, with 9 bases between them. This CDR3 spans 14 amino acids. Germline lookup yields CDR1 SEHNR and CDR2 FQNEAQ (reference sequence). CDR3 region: CASSLAGRGTEAFF. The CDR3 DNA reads TGTGCCAGCAGCTTAGCGGGCAGGGGCACTGAAGCTTTCTTT.

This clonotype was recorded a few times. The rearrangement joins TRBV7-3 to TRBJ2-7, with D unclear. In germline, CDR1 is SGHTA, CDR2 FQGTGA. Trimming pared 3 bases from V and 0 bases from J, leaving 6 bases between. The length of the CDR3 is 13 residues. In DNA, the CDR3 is TGTGCCAGCAGCTTGGAAACCTCCTACGAGCAGTACTTC. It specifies CASSLETSYEQYF.

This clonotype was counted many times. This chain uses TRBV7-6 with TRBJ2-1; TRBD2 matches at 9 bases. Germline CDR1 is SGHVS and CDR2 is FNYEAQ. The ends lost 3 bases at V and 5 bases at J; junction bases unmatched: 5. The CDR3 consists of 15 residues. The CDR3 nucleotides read TGTGCCAGCAGCTTGGAGCGGGGGGCCCACAATGAGCAGTTCTTC. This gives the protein CASSLERGAHNEQFF.

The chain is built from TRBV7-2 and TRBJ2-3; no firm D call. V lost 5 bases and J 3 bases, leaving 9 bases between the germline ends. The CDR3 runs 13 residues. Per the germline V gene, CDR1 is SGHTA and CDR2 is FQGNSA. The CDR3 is CASSPVWTDTQYF. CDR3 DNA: TGTGCCAGCAGCCCGGTGTGGACAGATACGCAGTATTTT.

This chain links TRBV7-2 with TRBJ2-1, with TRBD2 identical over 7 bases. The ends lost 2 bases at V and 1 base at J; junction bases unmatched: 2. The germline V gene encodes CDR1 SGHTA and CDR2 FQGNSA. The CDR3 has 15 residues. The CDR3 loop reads CASSLSGASYNEQFF. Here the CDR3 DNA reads TGTGCCAGCAGCTTAAGCGGGGCTTCCTACAATGAGCAGTTCTTC.

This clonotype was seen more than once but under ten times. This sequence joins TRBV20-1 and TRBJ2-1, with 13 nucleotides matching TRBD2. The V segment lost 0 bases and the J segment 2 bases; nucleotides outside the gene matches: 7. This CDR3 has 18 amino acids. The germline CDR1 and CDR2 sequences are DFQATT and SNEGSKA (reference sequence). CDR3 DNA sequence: TGCAGTGCTAGAGACGGGATCGGGACTAGCGGGGCCTACAATGAGCAGTTCTTC. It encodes CSARDGIGTSGAYNEQFF.

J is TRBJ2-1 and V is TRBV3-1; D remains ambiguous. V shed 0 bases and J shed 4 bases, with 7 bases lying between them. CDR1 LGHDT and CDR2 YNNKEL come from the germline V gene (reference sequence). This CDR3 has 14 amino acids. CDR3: CASSQDRPYNEQFF. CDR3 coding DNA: TGTGCCAGCAGCCAAGACCGCCCTTACAATGAGCAGTTCTTC.

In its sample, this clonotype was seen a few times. CDR3 loop: CASSHGQSNYGYTF. As DNA, the CDR3 is TGTGCCAGCAGCCACGGACAGTCTAACTATGGCTACACCTTC. The chain carries TRBV5-5 and TRBJ1-2; a weak D match, TRBD1 (6 bases). The V end lost 4 bases, the J end lost 0 bases, and 10 bases lay between the germline ends. CDR1 is SGHKS and CDR2 is YYEKEE in the germline V gene (reference sequence). The CDR3 is 14 residues long.

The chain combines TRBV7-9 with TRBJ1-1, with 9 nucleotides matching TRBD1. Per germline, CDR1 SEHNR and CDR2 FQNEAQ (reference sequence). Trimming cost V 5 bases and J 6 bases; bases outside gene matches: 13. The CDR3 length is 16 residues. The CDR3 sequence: CASSPAPGQGPAEAFF. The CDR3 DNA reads TGTGCCAGCAGCCCTGCTCCGGGACAGGGACCCGCTGAAGCTTTCTTT.

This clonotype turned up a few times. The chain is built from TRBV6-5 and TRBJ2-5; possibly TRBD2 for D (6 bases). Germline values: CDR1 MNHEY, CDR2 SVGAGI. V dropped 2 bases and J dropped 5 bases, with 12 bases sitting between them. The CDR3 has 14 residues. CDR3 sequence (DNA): TGTGCCAGCAGTTACGGGACTGGAGGGGAGACCCAGTACTTC. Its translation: CASSYGTGGETQYF.

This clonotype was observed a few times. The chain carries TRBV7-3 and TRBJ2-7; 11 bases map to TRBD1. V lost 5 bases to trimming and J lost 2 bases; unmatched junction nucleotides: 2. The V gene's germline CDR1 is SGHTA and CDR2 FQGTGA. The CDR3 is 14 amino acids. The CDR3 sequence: CASSRGQGAYEQYF. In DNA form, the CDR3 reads TGTGCCAGCAGCCGGGGACAGGGGGCCTACGAGCAGTACTTC.

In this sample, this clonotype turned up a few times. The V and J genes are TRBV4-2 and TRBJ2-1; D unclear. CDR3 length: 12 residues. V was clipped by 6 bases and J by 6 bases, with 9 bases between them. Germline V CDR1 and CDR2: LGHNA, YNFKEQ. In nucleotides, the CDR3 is TGTGCCAGCAGGACACCGACCAATGAGCAGTTCTTC. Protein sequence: CASRTPTNEQFF.

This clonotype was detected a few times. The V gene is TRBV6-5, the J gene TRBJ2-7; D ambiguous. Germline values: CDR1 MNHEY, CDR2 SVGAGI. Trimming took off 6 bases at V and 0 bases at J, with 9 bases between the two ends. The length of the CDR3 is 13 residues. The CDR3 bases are TGTGCCAGCAGCATCGGATACTCCTACGAGCAGTACTTC. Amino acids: CASSIGYSYEQYF.

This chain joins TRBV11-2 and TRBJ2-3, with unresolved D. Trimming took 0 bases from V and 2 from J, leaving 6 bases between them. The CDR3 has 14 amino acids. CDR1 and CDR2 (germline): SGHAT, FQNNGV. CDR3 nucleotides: TGTGCCAGCAGCTTAGAGCTAACCACAGATACGCAGTATTTT. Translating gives CASSLELTTDTQYF.

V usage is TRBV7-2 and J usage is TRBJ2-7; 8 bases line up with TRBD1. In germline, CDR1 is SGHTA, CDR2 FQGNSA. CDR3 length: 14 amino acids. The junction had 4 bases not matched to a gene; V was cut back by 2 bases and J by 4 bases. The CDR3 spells CASSLRQGAYEQYF. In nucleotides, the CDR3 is TGTGCCAGCAGCTTAAGGCAGGGGGCATACGAGCAGTACTTC.

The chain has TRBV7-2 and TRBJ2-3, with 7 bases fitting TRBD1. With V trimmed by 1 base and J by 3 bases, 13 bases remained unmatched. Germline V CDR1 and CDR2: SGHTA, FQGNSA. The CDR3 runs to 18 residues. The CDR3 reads CASSLETRQGSVTDTQYF. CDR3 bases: TGTGCCAGCAGCTTAGAAACCCGACAGGGTAGCGTGACAGATACGCAGTATTTT.

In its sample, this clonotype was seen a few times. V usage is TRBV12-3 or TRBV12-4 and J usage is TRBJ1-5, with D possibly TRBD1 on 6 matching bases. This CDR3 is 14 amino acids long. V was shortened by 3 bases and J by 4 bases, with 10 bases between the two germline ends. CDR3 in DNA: TGTGCCAGCAGTTTCAGGGGCGTGAATCAGCCCCAGCATTTT. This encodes CASSFRGVNQPQHF.